The 20 T cell receptor beta chains in this list originate from one sample, sequenced in a study of cytomegalovirus exposure and HLA in healthy donors. PCR involved 60 Vbeta and 13 Jbeta primers. Generated by immunoSEQ multiplex PCR, the TCRdb table keeps only in-frame clones and is missing some. The sample lists 150,000 to 200,000 clones; roughly 79% were seen once. Input material: PBMCs. These receptor sequences come from a man younger than 35 in good health and CMV-seropositive.

V gene TRBV15 combines with J gene TRBJ2-3; D is possibly TRBD2 (7 bases). The length of the CDR3 is 16 residues. The V end lost 5 bases, the J end lost 4 bases, and 19 bases lay between the germline ends. Looked up from germline, CDR1 is LNHNV and CDR2 is YYDKDF (reference sequence). The CDR3 region is CATSERSGGAADTQYF. CDR3 in DNA: TGTGCCACCAGCGAACGTAGTGGGGGGGCCGCAGATACGCAGTATTTT.

V and J are TRBV27 and TRBJ2-3; TRBD2 matches at 9 bases. The CDR3 has 15 amino acids. J gave up 4 bases and V 3 bases, and 5 bases lay outside the gene matches. Per germline, CDR1 MNHEY and CDR2 SMNVEV (reference sequence). The DNA for the CDR3 is TGTGCCAGCAGTTTCTCCCTAGCGGGATCAGATACGCAGTATTTT. The encoded protein is CASSFSLAGSDTQYF.

In this sample, this clone turned up a few times. The chain couples TRBV6-1 to TRBJ1-1; 9 bases match TRBD1. This CDR3 region has 14 residues. Trimming at V came to 5 bases and at J to 10 bases, leaving 11 bases not matched to a gene. Germline CDR1 MNHNS, CDR2 SASEGT. The CDR3 DNA is TGTGCCAGCAGTTCGAACCGGGACAGGGTGGGAGCTTTCTTT. Protein sequence: CASSSNRDRVGAFF.

This clone has just one count. The rearrangement uses TRBV2 and TRBJ2-1, with a tentative D call TRBD1 (6 bases). The CDR3 is made up of 13 amino acids. The V end lost 7 bases, the J end lost 9 bases, and 16 bases lay between the germline ends. Looked up from germline, CDR1 is SNHLY and CDR2 is FYNNEI. As DNA, the CDR3 is TGTGCCAGCAAGGCACAGGGAAGGGGTGAGCAGTTCTTC. Amino acid sequence: CASKAQGRGEQFF.

V and J are TRBV28 and TRBJ2-7, with D uncertain. The germline gives CDR1 MDHEN, CDR2 SYDVKM. V shed 2 bases and J shed 4 bases, with 12 bases lying between them. The CDR3 is 14 residues long. CDR3 nucleotides: TGTGCCAGCAGTTTACTGGCGGAACCATACGAGCAGTACTTC. It yields the protein CASSLLAEPYEQYF.

In its sample, this clone was seen once. The V call is TRBV7-9, the J call TRBJ1-2; a possible D gene is TRBD1 (6 bases). Trimming cost V 4 bases and J 2 bases, with 20 bases left between them. The CDR3 covers 17 residues. The germline CDR1 and CDR2 sequences are SEHNR and FQNEAQ (reference sequence). CDR3 in amino acids: CASSYPPEAGENYGYTF. For the CDR3, the DNA is TGTGCCAGCAGCTACCCCCCCGAGGCAGGGGAGAACTATGGCTACACCTTC.

This clone was counted once. The rearrangement uses TRBV6-1 and TRBJ1-1; 7 nucleotides line up with TRBD1. CDR1 and CDR2 (germline): MNHNS, SASEGT. The CDR3 is 15 amino acids. Trimming removed 6 bases from V and 2 bases from J; junction bases left unmatched: 9. The CDR3 loop reads CASSLRRDRNTEAFF. CDR3 nucleotides: TGTGCCAGCAGCCTTAGGCGGGACAGAAACACTGAAGCTTTCTTT.

This clone was seen only a few times. The chain employs TRBV28 and TRBJ1-1; no reliable D call. The germline gives CDR1 MDHEN, CDR2 SYDVKM. V lost 3 bases and J 2 bases, leaving 13 bases between the germline ends. This CDR3 is 15 amino acids long. CDR3 nucleotide sequence: TGTGCCAGCAGTTTCGGAGGGTCAGGTAACACTGAAGCTTTCTTT. Residues: CASSFGGSGNTEAFF.

This chain joins TRBV7-9 and TRBJ1-1; D may be TRBD1 (5 bases). Looked up from germline, CDR1 is SEHNR and CDR2 is FQNEAQ (reference sequence). Trimming left V 5 bases short and J 7 bases short, with 14 bases between. The CDR3 totals 13 residues. In DNA, the CDR3 is TGTGCCAGCAGCCACCCCGCCGACAGTGAAGCTTTCTTT. The encoded protein is CASSHPADSEAFF.

V usage is TRBV4-3 and J usage is TRBJ2-7; 9 bases agree with TRBD1. This CDR3 has 20 residues. Germline V gene data show CDR1 as LGHNA and CDR2 as YSLEER. Germline trimming cut 0 bases from V and 3 bases from J; bases unmatched to any gene: 18. The CDR3 DNA sequence: TGCGCCAGCAGCCAAGATCATAGGGACAGGGACGCGGGAGTCTTCTACGAGCAGTACTTC. Protein sequence: CASSQDHRDRDAGVFYEQYF.

The rearrangement links TRBV30 to TRBJ2-7; D not resolved. The CDR3 runs 13 residues. The V end lost 4 bases, the J end lost 2 bases, and 12 bases lay between the germline ends. The germline CDR1 and CDR2 sequences are GTSNPN and SVGIG (reference sequence). The DNA of the CDR3 is TGTGCCTGGAACCCCCTGAACACCTACGAGCAGTACTTC. This translates into CAWNPLNTYEQYF.

In its sample, this clone was seen once. The rearrangement links TRBV11-2 to TRBJ2-7; possible D gene TRBD2, 5 bases. This CDR3 has 16 amino acids. The germline CDR1 and CDR2 sequences are SGHAT and FQNNGV. Trimming took off 5 bases at V and 2 bases at J, with 19 bases between the two ends. The CDR3 reads CASSHPTEATTYEQYF. The CDR3 DNA reads TGTGCCAGCAGCCATCCGACGGAGGCGACCACCTACGAGCAGTACTTC.

A single count supports this clone. The chain is built from TRBV29-1 and TRBJ1-4; TRBD1 might be the D (6 bases). Per germline, CDR1 SQVTM and CDR2 ANQGSEA. This CDR3 spans 12 amino acids. V lost 4 bases and J lost 10, with 13 bases in between. CDR3 in amino acids: CSVVKQGGKLFF. CDR3 nucleotides: TGCAGCGTTGTGAAACAGGGCGGAAAACTGTTTTTT.

The genes are TRBV4-1 and TRBJ1-2; possible D gene TRBD1, 6 bases. In germline, CDR1 is MGHRA, CDR2 YSYEKL. The CDR3 length is 15 residues. Trimming cost V 0 bases and J 4 bases, with 12 bases left between them. This chain's CDR3 is CASSQDRGQSYGYTF. The CDR3, as DNA: TGCGCCAGCAGCCAAGATCGAGGACAGAGCTATGGCTACACCTTC.

The V call is TRBV4-1, the J call TRBJ2-7, with D possibly TRBD2 on 6 matching bases. The CDR3 has 15 residues. Germline loops: CDR1 MGHRA, CDR2 YSYEKL. V gave up 1 base and J gave up 2 bases, with 12 bases separating them. The DNA of the CDR3 is TGCGCCAGCAGCCAAGCCCAGGGAGGAACCTACGAGCAGTACTTC. Translation: CASSQAQGGTYEQYF.

This chain connects TRBV19 to TRBJ2-7; D is perhaps TRBD2 (6 bases). CDR1 LNHDA and CDR2 SQIVND come from the germline V gene (reference sequence). The CDR3 covers 14 residues. Trimming took 5 bases from V and 3 from J, leaving 14 bases between them. DNA for the CDR3: TGTGCCAGTAGTCCGTCGGTCGGGGGCTACGAGCAGTACTTC. It encodes CASSPSVGGYEQYF. The full variable domain, its missing parts supplied by reference TRBV19 and TRBJ2-7, is DGGITQSPKYLFRKEGQNVTLSCEQNLNHDAMYWYRQDPGQGLRLIYYSQIVNDFQKGDIAEGYSVSREKKESFPLTVTSAQKNPTAFYLCASSPSVGGYEQYFGPGTRLTVT.

This clone turned up a few times. The J gene is TRBJ2-1, the V gene TRBV7-9; 8 nucleotides line up with TRBD2. CDR1 and CDR2 (germline): SEHNR, FQNEAQ (reference sequence). V shed 6 bases and J 3 bases; nucleotides not matched to a gene: 7. The CDR3 runs to 15 residues. The CDR3 DNA is TGTGCCAGCAGTCTCGAGCGGGAGAGCTACAATGAGCAGTTCTTC. It yields the protein CASSLERESYNEQFF. The full variable domain, completed using reference TRBV7-9 and TRBJ2-1, is DTGVSQNPRHKITKRGQNVTFRCDPISEHNRLYWYRQTLGQGPEFLTYFQNEAQLEKSRLLSDRFSAERPKGSFSTLEIQRTEQGDSAMYLCASSLERESYNEQFFGPGTRLTVL.

This chain connects TRBV29-1 to TRBJ2-7, with 7 nucleotides matching TRBD1. J lost 6 bases, V lost 8 bases, and 10 bases had no gene match. CDR1 is SQVTM, CDR2 ANQGSEA, per germline. This CDR3 comprises 12 residues. As DNA, the CDR3 is TGCAGCCCCCGGGACAGTAGCTCCGAGCAGTACTTC. Translating gives CSPRDSSSEQYF.

This clone has just one count. The chain combines TRBV25-1 with TRBJ2-5; no firm D call. V lost 7 bases to trimming and J lost 3 bases, with 15 bases between them. Germline V gene lookup returns CDR1 MGHDK and CDR2 SYGVNS. This CDR3 spans 14 amino acids. DNA of the CDR3: TGTGCCAGCAAGACCAGCGACCACGAAGAGACCCAGTACTTC. Residues: CASKTSDHEETQYF.

CDR3 protein: CASSQDTSLGVAGSNEQFF. Here the CDR3 DNA reads TGTGCCAGCAGCCAAGATACTTCATTGGGCGTAGCGGGGTCCAATGAGCAGTTCTTC. The rearrangement uses TRBV14 and TRBJ2-1, with 8 bases matching TRBD2. V shed 0 bases and J 6 bases; nucleotides not matched to a gene: 16. The CDR3 runs to 19 residues. Germline loops: CDR1 SGHDN, CDR2 FVKESK.